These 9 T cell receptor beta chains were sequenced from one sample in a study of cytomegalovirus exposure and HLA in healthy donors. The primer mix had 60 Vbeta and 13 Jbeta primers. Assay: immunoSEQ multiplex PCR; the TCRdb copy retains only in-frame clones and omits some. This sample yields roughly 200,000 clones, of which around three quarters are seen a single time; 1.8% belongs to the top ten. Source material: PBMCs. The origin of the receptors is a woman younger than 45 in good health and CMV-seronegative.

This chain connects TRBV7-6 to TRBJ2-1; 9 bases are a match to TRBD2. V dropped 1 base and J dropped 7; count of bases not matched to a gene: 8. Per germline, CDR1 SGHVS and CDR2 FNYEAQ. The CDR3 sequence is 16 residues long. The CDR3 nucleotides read TGTGCCAGCAGCTTAGGCGGGGGGGCGTTCGGGAATGAGCAGTTCTTC. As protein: CASSLGGGAFGNEQFF.

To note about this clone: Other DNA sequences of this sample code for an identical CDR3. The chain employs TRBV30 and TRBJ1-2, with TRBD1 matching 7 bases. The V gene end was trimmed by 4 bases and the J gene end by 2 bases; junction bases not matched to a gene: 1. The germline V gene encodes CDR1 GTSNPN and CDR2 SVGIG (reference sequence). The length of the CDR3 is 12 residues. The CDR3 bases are TGTGCCTGGACGACAGGGAACTATGGCTACACCTTC. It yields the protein CAWTTGNYGYTF.

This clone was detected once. The CDR3 DNA reads as TGTGCCAGCAGTCGATACACAGGGAGGGACTACGAGCAGTACTTC. It yields the protein CASSRYTGRDYEQYF. J is TRBJ2-7 and V is TRBV7-9, with D perhaps matching TRBD2 (7 bases). The length of the CDR3 is 15 residues. The V gene's germline CDR1 is SEHNR and CDR2 FQNEAQ (reference sequence). Trimming left V 6 bases short and J 3 bases short, with 18 bases between.

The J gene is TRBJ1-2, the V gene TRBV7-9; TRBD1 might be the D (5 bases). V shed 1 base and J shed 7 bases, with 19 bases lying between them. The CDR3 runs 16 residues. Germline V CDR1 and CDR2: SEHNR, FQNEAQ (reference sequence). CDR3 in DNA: TGTGCCAGCAGCTTAGGGCCCGACAGTCCCTCAGGTGGCTACACCTTC. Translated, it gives CASSLGPDSPSGGYTF.

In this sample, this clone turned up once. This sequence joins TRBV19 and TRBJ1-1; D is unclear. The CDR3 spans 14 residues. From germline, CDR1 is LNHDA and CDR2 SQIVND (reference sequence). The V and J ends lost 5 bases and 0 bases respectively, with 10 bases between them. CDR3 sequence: CASSGRVMNTEAFF. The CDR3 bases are TGTGCCAGTAGTGGTCGGGTAATGAACACTGAAGCTTTCTTT. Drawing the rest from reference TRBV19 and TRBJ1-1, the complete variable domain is DGGITQSPKYLFRKEGQNVTLSCEQNLNHDAMYWYRQDPGQGLRLIYYSQIVNDFQKGDIAEGYSVSREKKESFPLTVTSAQKNPTAFYLCASSGRVMNTEAFFGQGTRLTVV.

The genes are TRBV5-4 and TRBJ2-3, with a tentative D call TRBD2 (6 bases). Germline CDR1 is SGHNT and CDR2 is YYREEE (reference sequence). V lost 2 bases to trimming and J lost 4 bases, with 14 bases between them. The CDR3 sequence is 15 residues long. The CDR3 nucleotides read TGTGCCAGCAGCTTTAGACTAGTGGACCCAGATACGCAGTATTTT. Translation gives CASSFRLVDPDTQYF. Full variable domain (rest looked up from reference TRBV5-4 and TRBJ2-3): ETGVTQSPTHLIKTRGQQVTLRCSSQSGHNTVSWYQQALGQGPQFIFQYYREEENGRGNFPPRFSGLQFPNYSSELNVNALELDDSALYLCASSFRLVDPDTQYFGPGTRLTVL.

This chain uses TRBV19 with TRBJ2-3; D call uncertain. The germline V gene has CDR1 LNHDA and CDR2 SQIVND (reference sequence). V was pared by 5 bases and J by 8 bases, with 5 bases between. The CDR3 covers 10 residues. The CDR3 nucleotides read TGTGCCAGTAGTTCGGGTACGCAGTATTTT. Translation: CASSSGTQYF.

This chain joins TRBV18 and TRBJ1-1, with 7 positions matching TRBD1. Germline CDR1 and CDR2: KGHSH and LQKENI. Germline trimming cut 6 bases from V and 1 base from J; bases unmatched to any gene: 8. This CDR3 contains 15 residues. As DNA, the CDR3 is TGTGCCAGCTCTCGACAGGGAGGAGGGAACACTGAAGCTTTCTTT. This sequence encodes CASSRQGGGNTEAFF.

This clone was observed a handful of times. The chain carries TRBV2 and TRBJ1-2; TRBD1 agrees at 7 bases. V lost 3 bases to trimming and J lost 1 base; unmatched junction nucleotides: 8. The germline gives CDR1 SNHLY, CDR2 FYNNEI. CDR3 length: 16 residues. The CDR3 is CASSETRDSYNYGYTF. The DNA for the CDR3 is TGTGCCAGCAGTGAGACCCGGGACAGTTATAACTATGGCTACACCTTC. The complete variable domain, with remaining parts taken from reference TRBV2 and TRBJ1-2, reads EPEVTQTPSHQVTQMGQEVILRCVPISNHLYFYWYRQILGQKVEFLVSFYNNEISEKSEIFDDQFSVERPDGSNFTLKIRSTKLEDSAMYFCASSETRDSYNYGYTFGSGTRLTVV.